This T cell receptor beta chain originates from a study of blood T cell repertoires in COVID-19. Study overall: Spain, Italy and the United States supplied samples that represented acute and convalescent COVID-19. In each case, the material was cDNA or gDNA derived from T cells, B-cell-depleted T cells, or PBMCs.

This CDR3 is built from 17 residues. The junction had 9 bases not matched to a gene; V was cut back by 4 bases and J by 7 bases. The V gene's germline CDR1 is KGHSH and CDR2 LQKENI. Per the original methods: Reference gene primer amplification gave nucleated cell count estimates. TCRdb keeps only in-frame clones here, not all; method: immunoSEQ multiplex PCR. Clonal size and the V and J genes are those of that table, whereas D and trimming came from the DNA. The data show 40,000 or so clones, just under 85% seen once. This clonotype was sampled from a man aged 45-65 years with active COVID-19. The V call is TRBV18, the J call TRBJ1-6, with 11 positions matching TRBD1. The sample was peripheral blood. DNA of the CDR3: TGTGCCAGCTCACTAAAAGGACAGGGGGCGGGAAATTCACCCCTCCACTTT. Protein product: CASSLKGQGAGNSPLHF.